This T cell receptor beta chain was documented in a study of CD8+ T cells in alopecia areata. Overall study context: Treatment ran 6 to 18 months, with 6 months of follow-up afterward.

After removal of 5 bases from V and 4 bases from J, the junction contained 5 bases not matched to a gene. This CDR3 has 15 amino acids. From germline, CDR1 is MNHEY and CDR2 SMNVEV (reference sequence). Reverse transcribed after extraction, RNA yielded cDNA as the sequencing template. Assay: immunoSEQ multiplex PCR; the TCRdb copy retains only in-frame clones and omits some. The sample has tens of thousands of clones, 29% seen once. Treatment denoted: oral pan-JAK inhibitor, 5-10 mg twice daily. The material was CD8+ T cells sorted from blood, obtained at week 4, from a patient treated with tofacitinib. This chain uses TRBV27 with TRBJ2-7; 13 nucleotides match TRBD2. The clonotype originates from a human donor with alopecia areata. CDR3 bases: TGTGCCAGCAGTCCCGGGACTAGCGGGACTTACGAGCAGTACTTC. Its protein is CASSPGTSGTYEQYF.